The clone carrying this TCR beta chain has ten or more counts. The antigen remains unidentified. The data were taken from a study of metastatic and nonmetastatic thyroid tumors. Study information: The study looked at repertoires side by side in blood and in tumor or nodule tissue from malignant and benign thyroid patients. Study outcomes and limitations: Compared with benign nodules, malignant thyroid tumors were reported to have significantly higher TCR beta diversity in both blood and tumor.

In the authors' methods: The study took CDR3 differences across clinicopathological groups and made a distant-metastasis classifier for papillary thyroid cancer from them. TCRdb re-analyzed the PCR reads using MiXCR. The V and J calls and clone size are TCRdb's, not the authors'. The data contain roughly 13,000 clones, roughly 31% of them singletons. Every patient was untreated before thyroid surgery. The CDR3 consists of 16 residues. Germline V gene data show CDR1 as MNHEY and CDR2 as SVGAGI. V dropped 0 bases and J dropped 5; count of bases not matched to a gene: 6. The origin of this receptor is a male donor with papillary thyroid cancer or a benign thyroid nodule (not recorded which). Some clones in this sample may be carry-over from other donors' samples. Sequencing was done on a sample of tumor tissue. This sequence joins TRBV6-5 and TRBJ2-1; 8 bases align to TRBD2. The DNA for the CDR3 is TGTGCCAGCAGTTACTCTTTTAGCGGGACCCACAATGAGCAGTTCTTC. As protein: CASSYSFSGTHNEQFF.